Presented here are 23 T cell receptor beta chains from one specimen sequenced in a study of Ad26.COV2.S vaccination and SARS-CoV-2 variants. Sequencing used immunoSEQ multiplex PCR; TCRdb keeps in-frame clones, though not all of them. The table has about 350,000 clones, about 85% seen once. Specified treatment: approximately 18 received Ad26.COV2.S at low or high dose, single or two shots; several received placebo; per-sample allocation not given. Samples analyzed were those drawn on day 63 after the first vaccine or placebo injection. The sequencing here drew on peripheral blood, taken in a trial of Ad26.COV2.S vaccine versus placebo. These receptors all come from a person aged 18-65 years who received the Ad26.COV2.S COVID-19 vaccine or a placebo.

The chain carries TRBV12-3 or TRBV12-4 and TRBJ1-3; D call uncertain. CDR3 length: 13 amino acids. V gave up 6 bases and J gave up 5 bases, with 11 bases separating them. The CDR3 protein is CASSRTLRNTIYF. The CDR3 DNA sequence: TGTGCCAGCAGCCGAACTCTTCGAAACACCATATATTTT.

At least ten counts were recorded for this clone. The chain couples TRBV5-6 to TRBJ1-2, with 8 bases identical to TRBD1. This CDR3 has 14 residues. With V trimmed by 4 bases and J by 4 bases, 6 bases remained unmatched. Germline V CDR1 and CDR2: SGHDT, YYEEEE. The CDR3, as DNA: TGTGCCAGCAGCAGGACAGGGCAATCCTATGGCTACACCTTC. Encoded protein: CASSRTGQSYGYTF.

This clone was counted once. This same CDR3 is encoded by further DNA sequences in the sample. CDR3 amino acids: CASSLGQDTEAFF. The CDR3 nucleotides read TGCGCCAGCAGCTTGGGCCAAGACACTGAAGCTTTCTTT. The rearrangement joins TRBV5-1 to TRBJ1-1, with D hard to call. Germline V gene data show CDR1 as SGHRS and CDR2 as YFSETQ. The CDR3 extends over 13 amino acids. V was cut by 0 bases and J by 3 bases, with 6 bases left in between.

This clone was seen only once. The chain employs TRBV7-2 and TRBJ1-3; TRBD1 aligns across 7 bases. Germline V gene data show CDR1 as SGHTA and CDR2 as FQGNSA. V gave up 3 bases and J gave up 2 bases; unmatched junction bases: 7. This CDR3 has 16 amino acids. In nucleotides, the CDR3 is TGTGCCAGCAGCTTTTTCTTGGGGACAGCTGGAAACACCATATATTTT. This sequence encodes CASSFFLGTAGNTIYF.

The V gene is TRBV12-5, the J gene TRBJ2-1; TRBD2 matches 14 bases. Germline V lookup: CDR1 LGHNT, CDR2 FRNRAP. The CDR3 consists of 16 residues. Germline trimming cut 6 bases from V and 3 bases from J; bases unmatched to any gene: 4. The chain's CDR3 is CASGAGLAGGYNEQFF. The DNA for the CDR3 is TGTGCTAGTGGCGCTGGACTAGCGGGAGGCTACAATGAGCAGTTCTTC. The whole variable domain, remainder taken from reference TRBV12-5 and TRBJ2-1, is DARVTQTPRHKVTEMGQEVTMRCQPILGHNTVFWYRQTMMQGLELLAYFRNRAPLDDSGMPKDRFSAEMPDATLATLKIQPSEPRDSAVYFCASGAGLAGGYNEQFFGPGTRLTVL.

This chain joins TRBV5-6 and TRBJ2-2; D not resolved. V was cut by 1 base and J by 4 bases, with 8 bases left in between. This CDR3 has 14 amino acids. Germline V gene lookup returns CDR1 SGHDT and CDR2 YYEEEE. The chain's CDR3 is CASSLLVGTGELFF. The CDR3, as DNA: TGTGCCAGCAGCTTGTTGGTGGGCACCGGGGAGCTGTTTTTT. Together with reference TRBV5-6 and TRBJ2-2, the CDR3 gives the full variable domain: DAGVTQSPTHLIKTRGQQVTLRCSPKSGHDTVSWYQQALGQGPQFIFQYYEEEERQRGNFPDRFSGHQFPNYSSELNVNALLLGDSALYLCASSLLVGTGELFFGEGSRLTVL.

The genes are TRBV7-9 and TRBJ2-3; D is uncertain. Germline V lookup: CDR1 SEHNR, CDR2 FQNEAQ (reference sequence). V shed 1 base and J shed 1 base, with 3 bases lying between them. The CDR3 is 13 residues long. The CDR3 DNA sequence: TGTGCCAGCAGCTTAGAAGGCACAGATACGCAGTATTTT. Its protein product is CASSLEGTDTQYF.

The V call is TRBV6-6, the J call TRBJ2-3; D may be TRBD2 (5 bases). Trimming removed 0 bases at V and 2 bases at J, with 9 bases between. This CDR3 is 15 amino acids long. Per the germline V gene, CDR1 is MNHNY and CDR2 is SVGAGI (reference sequence). The CDR3 sequence is CASSYSWGATDTQYF. The CDR3 DNA is TGTGCCAGCAGTTACTCGTGGGGAGCCACAGATACGCAGTATTTT.

This clone was detected once. The V call is TRBV5-1, the J call TRBJ1-1; D remains ambiguous. V was shortened by 1 base and J by 2 bases, with 18 bases between the two germline ends. Germline values: CDR1 SGHRS, CDR2 YFSETQ. The CDR3 contains 17 residues. The CDR3, as DNA: TGCGCCAGCAGCTTGACGGCCGGACGGGATGGAAACACTGAAGCTTTCTTT. Its translation: CASSLTAGRDGNTEAFF.

The V call is TRBV9, the J call TRBJ2-4, with D tentatively TRBD2 (6 bases). Germline V gives CDR1 SGDLS, CDR2 YYNGEE. V was cut by 2 bases and J by 12 bases, with 15 bases left in between. The CDR3 has 13 amino acids. CDR3 region: CASSVGGSSTQYF. The CDR3 coding sequence is TGTGCCAGCAGCGTTGGAGGGAGCTCAACTCAGTACTTC.

V and J are TRBV6-6 and TRBJ1-5; TRBD1 might be the D (5 bases). V was clipped by 2 bases and J by 4 bases, with 12 bases between them. The CDR3 contains 15 residues. Germline assignment: CDR1 MNHNY and CDR2 SVGAGI (reference sequence). This CDR3 is CASSYVGGSNQPQHF. CDR3 coding DNA: TGTGCCAGCAGTTACGTCGGGGGTAGTAATCAGCCCCAGCATTTT.

V and J are TRBV9 and TRBJ1-3; no clear D. This CDR3 is built from 14 residues. The V end was cut by 8 bases, the J end by 3 bases, with 15 bases between. The germline gives CDR1 SGDLS, CDR2 YYNGEE. DNA of the CDR3: TGTGCCAGGGCCGGACTTCATTATGGAAACACCATATATTTT. Translated: CARAGLHYGNTIYF.

The J gene is TRBJ1-6, the V gene TRBV4-3; TRBD1 matches 9 bases. The trim removed 3 bases at V and 7 bases at J, leaving 4 bases unmatched. The germline V gene has CDR1 LGHNA and CDR2 YSLEER. The CDR3 is 15 amino acids. CDR3 sequence reads: CASSQSGQGNSPLHF. The CDR3 DNA reads as TGCGCCAGCAGCCAGTCGGGACAGGGAAATTCACCCCTCCACTTT.

This rearrangement joins TRBV27 to TRBJ1-5, with D possibly TRBD1 on 5 matching bases. The CDR3 is 20 amino acids. The germline V and J ends were trimmed by 3 bases and 0 bases, with 24 bases remaining between them. Germline V CDR1 and CDR2: MNHEY, SMNVEV (reference sequence). The CDR3 bases are TGTGCCAGCAGTTTTTTCGGCGGGGCACAAGATAGGTATAGCAATCAGCCCCAGCATTTT. Its protein is CASSFFGGAQDRYSNQPQHF.

The V gene is TRBV4-2, the J gene TRBJ2-7; the D gene is possibly TRBD1 (5 bases). Germline CDR1 and CDR2: LGHNA and YNFKEQ. V was trimmed by 1 base and J by 3 bases, leaving 13 bases between them. The CDR3 is 15 residues long. CDR3 nucleotide sequence: TGTGCCAGCAGCCAAGTCGGGCAGGGTGGCTACGAGCAGTACTTC. Its translation is CASSQVGQGGYEQYF.

This chain joins TRBV28 and TRBJ2-6, with D possibly being TRBD1 (8 bases). The CDR3 is made up of 19 amino acids. The V and J ends lost 5 bases and 0 bases respectively, with 20 bases between them. Germline-derived CDR1 and CDR2 are MDHEN and SYDVKM. The CDR3 region is CASSLIGTGGASGANVLTF. CDR3 bases: TGTGCCAGCAGTCTTATCGGTACAGGGGGGGCCTCTGGGGCCAACGTCCTGACTTTC.

The chain couples TRBV7-2 to TRBJ1-1, with 9 bases lining up with TRBD1. Germline CDR1 and CDR2: SGHTA and FQGNSA. The CDR3 length is 16 residues. Trimming took 0 bases from V and 4 from J; bases not matched to a gene: 6. CDR3 in amino acids: CASSLALTGGITEAFF. In DNA form, the CDR3 reads TGTGCCAGCAGCTTAGCGTTAACAGGGGGCATCACTGAAGCTTTCTTT.

A word on this clone: Mismatch with germline at one junction end may stem from a read error. The V and J genes are TRBV7-7 and TRBJ2-1; TRBD1 matches 8 bases. CDR3 length: 13 amino acids. In germline, CDR1 is SSHAT, CDR2 FNYEAQ (reference sequence). The CDR3 region has the DNA TGTGCTAGCAGCTTAGAAACAGGGGGAGAGCAGTTCTTC. This sequence encodes CASSLETGGEQFF.

This chain uses TRBV19 with TRBJ1-3; D remains unclear. Germline V CDR1 and CDR2: LNHDA, SQIVND (reference sequence). The CDR3 length is 14 residues. Deletions cut 9 bases from V and 4 bases from J, with 16 bases between. The CDR3 reads CASRVEVAGNTIYF. The CDR3 DNA reads as TGTGCCAGCCGGGTTGAGGTAGCAGGAAACACCATATATTTT. The full variable domain, rest sourced from reference TRBV19 and TRBJ1-3, is DGGITQSPKYLFRKEGQNVTLSCEQNLNHDAMYWYRQDPGQGLRLIYYSQIVNDFQKGDIAEGYSVSREKKESFPLTVTSAQKNPTAFYLCASRVEVAGNTIYFGEGSWLTVV.

V and J are TRBV24-1 and TRBJ1-6, with TRBD1 as a possible D gene (6 bases). Per the germline V gene, CDR1 is KGHDR and CDR2 is SFDVKD. With 7 bases removed from V and 8 bases from J, the gap between germline ends came to 14 bases. The CDR3 is 14 amino acids. CDR3: CATRGGAEYSPLHF. The CDR3 DNA reads as TGTGCCACCAGGGGGGGGGCCGAATATTCACCCCTCCACTTT.

This chain joins TRBV14 and TRBJ2-1; perhaps TRBD2 as D (6 bases). The CDR3 totals 16 residues. Trimming pared 2 bases from V and 0 bases from J, leaving 11 bases between. Germline values: CDR1 SGHDN, CDR2 FVKESK. The CDR3: CASSQRTISSYNEQFF. The CDR3 DNA follows: TGTGCCAGCAGCCAACGGACTATTTCCTCCTACAATGAGCAGTTCTTC.

The chain employs TRBV30 and TRBJ2-7, with a possible D match to TRBD2 (5 bases). The V and J ends lost 8 bases and 1 base respectively, with 27 bases between them. The CDR3 has 17 residues. Germline V gene lookup returns CDR1 GTSNPN and CDR2 SVGIG (reference sequence). The chain's CDR3 is CADECQDSLTFSYEQYF. DNA of the CDR3: TGTGCCGACGAATGTCAGGACTCGCTGACTTTTTCCTACGAGCAGTACTTC.

The chain has TRBV6-4 and TRBJ1-1; D gene ambiguous. Trimming took off 9 bases at V and 4 bases at J, with 12 bases between the two ends. The germline CDR1 and CDR2 sequences are MRHNA and SNTAGT. The CDR3 covers 12 residues. CDR3 loop: CARPFLPTEAFF. The DNA for the CDR3 is TGTGCCAGACCGTTCCTCCCCACTGAAGCTTTCTTT.